This TCR beta chain was documented in a study of regulatory T cells in long-lasting Graves disease. Documented time point: newly diagnosed GD, antithyroid drugs for less than 3 months. Generation of the TCR library employed RNA extracted from PBMCs. Graves' disease diagnosis used American Thyroid Association guidelines. Through Arm-PCR of CDR3 regions and iRepertoire HTBI primers, TCR beta libraries were built. TCRdb redid the calling of the multiplex PCR reads with MiXCR, one entry per CDR3 protein. Of 380,000 or so distinct CDR3 sequences listed, around 16% are singletons. This clonotype was detected many times. The sample also formed part of further work on T cells in Graves' hyperthyroidism and ophthalmopathy.

Source: peripheral blood mononuclear cells (PBMCs), taken at new diagnosis, from a patient treated with antithyroid drugs. The source is a woman aged 18-30 years with Graves disease.

The CDR3 sequence is CASSLVAGSSSTDTQYF. Written as DNA, the CDR3 is TGTGCCAGCAGCTTAGTAGCGGGGAGCTCTAGCACAGATACGCAGTATTTT. The V call is TRBV7-8, the J call TRBJ2-3, with 8 bases identical to TRBD2. The germline V gene encodes CDR1 SGHVS and CDR2 FQNEAQ. The CDR3 loop spans 17 amino acids. Unmatched junction bases numbered 6, after V lost 1 base and J lost 0 bases.